This T cell receptor beta chain was found in a study of T cells in Graves' hyperthyroidism and ophthalmopathy. The length of the CDR3 is 16 residues. From germline, CDR1 is SGHTA and CDR2 FQGNSA. The V and J ends lost 2 bases and 5 bases, in that order; junction bases with no gene match: 8. Authors of the study amplified TCR beta CDR3 regions from RNA transcripts. When the TCR CDR3 underwent first-round RT-PCR, the HTBI primer set was used. TCRdb re-derived calls from the multiplex PCR reads in MiXCR, one entry per CDR3 protein. The data show some 720,000 distinct CDR3 sequences, roughly 15% seen once. There are many counts of this clonotype.

Sequences were obtained from blood. The source of this sequence is a man between 18 and 35 years old with Graves' hyperthyroidism. The chain joins TRBV7-2 to TRBJ2-5, with 10 bases identical to TRBD2. CDR3 DNA sequence: TGTGCCAGCAGCTTAAGAGGTAGCGGGAGGAGGGAGACCCAGTACTTC. This gives the protein CASSLRGSGRRETQYF.